This TCR beta chain was recovered during a study of cytomegalovirus exposure and HLA in healthy donors. The ends were cut back, 1 base at V and 0 bases at J, with 16 bases in the middle. Germline CDR1 is SGHVS and CDR2 is FQNEAQ. The length of the CDR3 is 18 residues. PCR primers comprised 60 Vbeta and 13 Jbeta primers. Here immunoSEQ multiplex PCR was the method, and the copy in TCRdb shows in-frame clones only, minus some. The sample holds some 140,000 clones, about 70% seen once. This clone was seen a handful of times. At the time of sampling, donors were nominally healthy, though unrecorded immune exposures were likely.

This chain connects TRBV7-8 to TRBJ2-4; unclear D gene. This TCR came from a man aged 18 to 30 in good health and CMV-seronegative. Sequencing input: PBMCs. CDR3 loop: CASSLDVYPNLAKNIQYF. CDR3 nucleotide sequence: TGTGCCAGCAGCTTAGACGTGTACCCGAACTTAGCCAAAAACATTCAGTACTTC.